The entry below describes one T cell receptor beta chain. The antigen is unknown. The CDR3 runs 13 residues. From germline, CDR1 is GTSNPN and CDR2 SVGIG (reference sequence). The trim removed 5 bases at V and 3 bases at J, leaving 7 bases unmatched. This entry belongs to a study of beta chain features in type 1 diabetes. The whole isolated RNA underwent reverse transcription, so sequencing captured expressed TCRB transcripts. Measured with immunoSEQ multiplex PCR; TCRdb has only the in-frame clones, and not every one. The sample lists 250,000 to 350,000 clones, 14% occurring once. Study-level results: Shorter TCRB CDR3s, moderately but significantly so, marked every one of the four CD4+ subsets in Type 1 diabetes patients. Compared to healthy donors, patients appeared to have naive, central memory and Treg TCRB repertoires that were more alike.

Material for sequencing was naive CD4+ T cells from blood. The receptor comes from a man aged 30 to 45 with type 1 diabetes. The rearrangement links TRBV30 to TRBJ2-7; TRBD1 matches at 7 bases. Written as DNA, the CDR3 is TGTGCCTGGGCTGGGACAGCGAACTACGAGCAGTACTTC. Protein product: CAWAGTANYEQYF.